The 19 T cell receptor beta chains presented below share a single source sample, sequenced in a study of cytomegalovirus exposure and HLA in healthy donors. 13 Jbeta primers and 60 Vbeta primers were used for the PCR. The method was immunoSEQ multiplex PCR; TCRdb's version includes in-frame clones alone and lacks a portion of them. The sample table sets out around 64,000 clones. Sequenced: PBMCs. The receptor source for this set is a female donor in good health and CMV-seropositive.

The rearrangement uses TRBV5-1 and TRBJ1-5; no clear D. V lost 4 bases, J lost 6 bases, and 11 bases lay in between. The CDR3 sequence is 13 residues long. Germline CDR1 SGHRS, CDR2 YFSETQ. As DNA, the CDR3 is TGCGCCAGCAGCGAGGTGGCCGGTCAGCCCCAGCATTTT. This codes for CASSEVAGQPQHF. Complete variable domain (other parts from reference TRBV5-1 and TRBJ1-5): KAGVTQTPRYLIKTRGQQVTLSCSPISGHRSVSWYQQTPGQGLQFLFEYFSETQRNKGNFPGRFSGRQFSNSRSEMNVSTLELGDSALYLCASSEVAGQPQHFGDGTRLSIL.

V gene TRBV19 combines with J gene TRBJ2-5, with 8 bases fitting TRBD2. J lost 3 bases, V lost 5 bases, and 5 bases had no gene match. Germline CDR1 LNHDA, CDR2 SQIVND (reference sequence). This CDR3 is 14 amino acids long. The CDR3 region has the DNA TGTGCCAGTAGTGACGGGGGGGCAAAAGAGACCCAGTACTTC. Translated: CASSDGGAKETQYF. The entire variable domain, with the rest obtained from reference TRBV19 and TRBJ2-5, is as follows: DGGITQSPKYLFRKEGQNVTLSCEQNLNHDAMYWYRQDPGQGLRLIYYSQIVNDFQKGDIAEGYSVSREKKESFPLTVTSAQKNPTAFYLCASSDGGAKETQYFGPGTRLLVL.

The chain carries TRBV6-5 and TRBJ2-5; TRBD1 matches 12 bases. Per germline, CDR1 MNHEY and CDR2 SVGAGI. This CDR3 is built from 15 residues. V lost 6 bases and J lost 5; bases outside the gene matches: 7. The CDR3, as DNA: TGTGCCAGCAGGTCCGGGACAGGGGGCTGGGAGACCCAGTACTTC. It encodes CASRSGTGGWETQYF.

V and J are TRBV18 and TRBJ1-1; weak D call: TRBD1 (5 bases). Trimming cost V 2 bases and J 1 base, with 17 bases left between them. The germline gives CDR1 KGHSH, CDR2 LQKENI. The CDR3 covers 17 residues. The CDR3 nucleotides are TGTGCCAGCTCACCATCACGCTCGGGGGGATGGAACACTGAAGCTTTCTTT. Its protein is CASSPSRSGGWNTEAFF. Complete variable domain (other parts from reference TRBV18 and TRBJ1-1): NAGVMQNPRHLVRRRGQEARLRCSPMKGHSHVYWYRQLPEEGLKFMVYLQKENIIDESGMPKERFSAEFPKEGPSILRIQQVVRGDSAAYFCASSPSRSGGWNTEAFFGQGTRLTVV.

This chain connects TRBV4-3 to TRBJ2-2; no definite D call. CDR3 length equals 13 residues. With 2 bases removed from V and 2 bases from J, the gap between germline ends came to 3 bases. Germline V gene data show CDR1 as LGHNA and CDR2 as YSLEER. The chain's CDR3 is CASSQPNTGELFF. In DNA, the CDR3 is TGCGCCAGCAGCCAACCTAACACCGGGGAGCTGTTTTTT.

This chain connects TRBV29-1 to TRBJ2-1, with D unclear. The CDR3 is 14 amino acids. Germline CDR1 is SQVTM and CDR2 is ANQGSEA. V shed 7 bases and J shed 0 bases, with 13 bases lying between them. CDR3 DNA: TGCAGCGGCCTAAGTTGGAGCTCCTACAATGAGCAGTTCTTC. It codes for CSGLSWSSYNEQFF.

The rearrangement uses TRBV6-5 and TRBJ2-2, with D maybe TRBD1 (7 bases). Germline V gives CDR1 MNHEY, CDR2 SVGAGI. The CDR3 consists of 14 residues. Trimming removed 8 bases at V and 0 bases at J, with 10 bases between. CDR3 amino acids: CASRRGANTGELFF. In DNA form, the CDR3 reads TGTGCCAGCCGCAGGGGGGCGAACACCGGGGAGCTGTTTTTT.

The chain combines TRBV28 with TRBJ2-1; D is unresolved. The CDR3 is 12 amino acids. Trimming shortened V by 6 bases and J by 9 bases, and 12 bases separated the two germline ends. Germline lookup yields CDR1 MDHEN and CDR2 SYDVKM. The CDR3 protein is CASSSVSSEQFF. CDR3 bases: TGTGCCAGCAGCTCCGTTTCTAGTGAGCAGTTCTTC.

The V gene is TRBV9, the J gene TRBJ2-7; possibly TRBD2 for D (7 bases). This CDR3 comprises 14 residues. Germline V lookup: CDR1 SGDLS, CDR2 YYNGEE. Deletions cut 3 bases from V and 1 base from J, with 11 bases between. The CDR3 bases are TGTGCCAGCAGCGAGGGGGGGACTTCCTACGAGCAGTACTTC. Protein: CASSEGGTSYEQYF.

The chain is built from TRBV6-4 and TRBJ2-1, with 8 nucleotides matching TRBD2. With 5 bases clipped from V and 8 bases from J, the junction kept 5 bases outside the gene matches. Looked up from germline, CDR1 is MRHNA and CDR2 is SNTAGT. The length of the CDR3 is 13 residues. DNA for the CDR3: TGTGCCAGCAGTCCTACGACTAGCGATGAGCAGTTCTTC. Residues: CASSPTTSDEQFF.

V is TRBV29-1 and J is TRBJ2-3; D ambiguous. CDR1 is SQVTM, CDR2 ANQGSEA, per germline. Trimming removed 7 bases from V and 6 bases from J, with 14 bases in between. The CDR3 length is 12 residues. The chain's CDR3 is CSAKPSTDTQYF. CDR3 coding DNA: TGCAGCGCCAAACCCTCCACTGATACGCAGTATTTT.

The rearrangement uses TRBV10-3 and TRBJ2-7; 9 bases map to TRBD1. V gave up 3 bases and J gave up 0 bases; unmatched junction bases: 3. Germline CDR1 and CDR2: ENHRY and SYGVKD. This CDR3 is 15 amino acids long. The CDR3 sequence is CAISEGTGNSYEQYF. The CDR3 nucleotides read TGTGCCATCAGTGAAGGGACAGGGAACTCCTACGAGCAGTACTTC.

The rearrangement links TRBV4-1 to TRBJ2-7, with 9 bases fitting TRBD1. V shed 2 bases and J 2 bases; nucleotides not matched to a gene: 7. The germline V gene encodes CDR1 MGHRA and CDR2 YSYEKL. The CDR3 has 16 residues. DNA for the CDR3: TGCGCCAGCAGCCAACTTGCCGGGACAGGGACCTACGAGCAGTACTTC. This codes for CASSQLAGTGTYEQYF.

The rearrangement links TRBV4-3 to TRBJ2-3; 10 bases agree with TRBD1. This CDR3 is built from 17 residues. The V gene's germline CDR1 is LGHNA and CDR2 YSLEER. Trimming took 0 bases from V and 5 from J; bases not matched to a gene: 8. CDR3 protein: CASSQETPGQGRDTQYF. CDR3 in DNA: TGCGCCAGCAGCCAAGAAACCCCGGGACAGGGGAGAGATACGCAGTATTTT.

V gene TRBV5-1 combines with J gene TRBJ1-2, with D possibly being TRBD1 (5 bases). V was clipped by 4 bases and J by 8 bases, with 18 bases between them. This CDR3 comprises 14 residues. Looked up from germline, CDR1 is SGHRS and CDR2 is YFSETQ. CDR3 in DNA: TGCGCCAGCAGCCCGGCGGGGGGGTCGGTGGGCTACACCTTC. Its protein product is CASSPAGGSVGYTF.

The V call is TRBV23-1, the J call TRBJ1-6; no clear D gene. Being an ORF, TRBV23-1 has a function that is uncertain. The CDR3 consists of 12 residues. Trimming shortened V by 6 bases and J by 10 bases, and 10 bases separated the two germline ends. As DNA, the CDR3 is TGCGCCAGCAGCCAAGTAAGCTCACCCCTCCACTTT. Translation gives CASSQVSSPLHF.

V usage is TRBV10-3 and J usage is TRBJ1-2; 7 bases align to TRBD1. The CDR3 loop spans 12 amino acids. Trimming took 7 bases from V and 6 from J; bases not matched to a gene: 5. CDR1 and CDR2 from the germline V gene are ENHRY and SYGVKD. The CDR3 loop reads CAITQGVDGYTF. CDR3 nucleotide sequence: TGTGCCATCACTCAGGGGGTGGATGGCTACACCTTC.

V gene TRBV7-9 combines with J gene TRBJ1-6; maybe TRBD1 (5 bases). The V and J ends lost 5 bases and 1 base respectively, with 12 bases between them. CDR1 and CDR2 (germline): SEHNR, FQNEAQ (reference sequence). The CDR3 consists of 16 residues. The CDR3, as DNA: TGTGCCAGCAGCGCATCATCAGGGTCCTATAATTCACCCCTCCACTTT. Translation: CASSASSGSYNSPLHF.

The chain couples TRBV5-5 to TRBJ2-7; D may be TRBD1 (6 bases). The CDR3 length is 16 residues. The V end was cut by 0 bases, the J end by 4 bases, with 17 bases between. Looked up from germline, CDR1 is SGHKS and CDR2 is YYEKEE (reference sequence). CDR3 sequence reads: CASSLDNRAGAYEQYF. CDR3 nucleotide sequence: TGTGCCAGCAGCTTGGATAATCGGGCAGGGGCGTACGAGCAGTACTTC.